The TCR beta chain under discussion was sequenced for a study of blood T cell repertoires in COVID-19. Study information: Samples of COVID-19 (acute and convalescent) were obtained from the United States, Italy and Spain. T cells, B-cell-depleted T cells, or PBMCs provided the cDNA or gDNA that served as material.

In the authors' methods: Reference gene primer amplification yielded estimated nucleated cell counts. Libraries were prepared by immunoSEQ multiplex PCR; TCRdb keeps only in-frame clonotypes and omits some of them. V and J calls and clone size are those listed in that table; D and trimming were worked out from the DNA. The sample holds roughly 110,000 clones, 71% seen once. Germline CDR1 MNHEY, CDR2 SVGAGI. V shed 10 bases and J shed 4 bases, with 13 bases lying between them. This CDR3 region has 12 residues. V usage is TRBV6-5 and J usage is TRBJ1-2; D unresolved. The origin of this receptor is a human donor with acute or convalescent COVID-19. The donor label of this sample is uncertain. What was sequenced was peripheral blood. The DNA for the CDR3 is TGTGCCACCATCACAGACCTCTATGGCTACACCTTC. Residues: CATITDLYGYTF.